The rows below give T cell receptor beta chains drawn from one sample of a study of T cells after yellow fever vaccination. From the 5' RACE reads, TCRdb called clonotypes with MiXCR, one entry per CDR3 protein. The profile covers a few hundred thousand distinct CDR3 sequences, with 8% to 9.5% appearing a single time and 17% taken by the ten largest. Sequencing used PBMCs, obtained about 49 days after the first yellow fever vaccination. These receptors were collected from a man between 18 and 29 years old who received the YFV17D yellow fever vaccine. Each CDR3 is given with its conserved first and last residue. Each record gives: V gene, J gene, D gene, clone size, CDR3 DNA, CDR3 protein. A D gene is named only where the DNA matches it firmly. Rows give clone size only sometimes, using once, few, many, or a class for an expanded clone.

v_call: TRBV7-9
j_call: TRBJ2-5
d_call: NA
clone_size: NA
cdr3_nt: TGTGCCAGCAGCGCCCGGGAGAGGCTCGGAGAGACCCAGTACTTC
cdr3_aa: CASSARERLGETQYF

v_call: TRBV5-8
j_call: TRBJ2-2
d_call: NA
clone_size: NA
cdr3_nt: TGTGCCATCAGCTTTGGGTTCCCGAACACCGGGGAGCTGTTTTTT
cdr3_aa: CAISFGFPNTGELFF

v_call: TRBV7-9
j_call: TRBJ2-1
d_call: TRBD1
clone_size: few
cdr3_nt: TGTGCCAGCAGCCTTCCGGGACAGGCCGATGGTGAGCAGTTCTTC
cdr3_aa: CASSLPGQADGEQFF

v_call: TRBV28
j_call: TRBJ1-1
d_call: NA
clone_size: few
cdr3_nt: TGTGCCAGCACCCCGGGAGGGGCTTTCACTGAAGCTTTCTTT
cdr3_aa: CASTPGGAFTEAFF

v_call: TRBV5-1
j_call: TRBJ1-1
d_call: TRBD1
clone_size: few
cdr3_nt: TGCGCCAGCAGCTTTGGCAGGGGGAATGAAGCTTTCTTT
cdr3_aa: CASSFGRGNEAFF

v_call: TRBV7-2
j_call: TRBJ2-3
d_call: NA
clone_size: few
cdr3_nt: TGTGCCAGCAGCTCATCAGGGACGGATACGCAGTATTTT
cdr3_aa: CASSSSGTDTQYF

v_call: TRBV20-1
j_call: TRBJ2-1
d_call: TRBD2
clone_size: NA
cdr3_nt: TGCAGTGCTACCTGGCGGGGGGGCCATAATGAGCAGTTCTTC
cdr3_aa: CSATWRGGHNEQFF

v_call: TRBV28
j_call: TRBJ1-2
d_call: TRBD1
clone_size: NA
cdr3_nt: TGTGCCAGCAGGCCGGGACAGACCTATGGCTACACCTTC
cdr3_aa: CASRPGQTYGYTF

v_call: TRBV7-3
j_call: TRBJ2-3
d_call: NA
clone_size: NA
cdr3_nt: TGTGCCAGCAGCTTAGAACAGGGAGCATATACGCAGTATTTT
cdr3_aa: CASSLEQGAYTQYF

v_call: TRBV7-9
j_call: TRBJ2-7
d_call: NA
clone_size: few
cdr3_nt: TGTGCCAGCAGCTTATGGACAGCGGCCGAGCAGTACTTC
cdr3_aa: CASSLWTAAEQYF

v_call: TRBV14
j_call: TRBJ2-3
d_call: NA
clone_size: few
cdr3_nt: TGTGCCAGCAGCCAAGAAACCCCGGGCAGGTCGCTGGATACGCAGTATTTT
cdr3_aa: CASSQETPGRSLDTQYF

v_call: TRBV7-9
j_call: TRBJ1-1
d_call: TRBD1
clone_size: NA
cdr3_nt: TGTGCCAGCCACAATTTAGGACAGGGGATTGGTGAAGCTTTCTTT
cdr3_aa: CASHNLGQGIGEAFF

v_call: TRBV18
j_call: TRBJ1-1
d_call: NA
clone_size: NA
cdr3_nt: TGTGCCAGCTCACCCCCGCGGGCCAGAATGAACACTGAAGCTTTCTTT
cdr3_aa: CASSPPRARMNTEAFF

v_call: TRBV7-8
j_call: TRBJ1-1
d_call: NA
clone_size: NA
cdr3_nt: TGTGCCAGCAGCTTAGGAGGCGCCCTGGGGACTGAAGCTTTCTTT
cdr3_aa: CASSLGGALGTEAFF

v_call: TRBV5-1
j_call: TRBJ2-5
d_call: NA
clone_size: many
cdr3_nt: TGCGCCAGCAGCTGGAACCCGGGGGCTAAAGAGACCCAGTACTTC
cdr3_aa: CASSWNPGAKETQYF

v_call: TRBV20-1
j_call: TRBJ2-2
d_call: NA
clone_size: few
cdr3_nt: TGCAGTGCTACACGACTCCCTCGGGGCGGGGAGCTGTTTTTT
cdr3_aa: CSATRLPRGGELFF

v_call: TRBV3-1
j_call: TRBJ1-5
d_call: NA
clone_size: few
cdr3_nt: TGTGCCAGCAGCCAAGCACTGCGTCAGCCCCAGCATTTT
cdr3_aa: CASSQALRQPQHF

v_call: TRBV13
j_call: TRBJ2-5
d_call: TRBD2
clone_size: NA
cdr3_nt: TGTGCCAGCAGCCAACAATCAATAGCGGGGGAGTGGGAGACCCAGTACTTC
cdr3_aa: CASSQQSIAGEWETQYF

v_call: TRBV20-1
j_call: TRBJ1-2
d_call: NA
clone_size: few
cdr3_nt: TGCAGTGCATTGACCGATCTAGCGGGGGGCGGTGGCTACACCTTC
cdr3_aa: CSALTDLAGGGGYTF

v_call: TRBV27
j_call: TRBJ2-1
d_call: NA
clone_size: NA
cdr3_nt: TGTGCCAGCAGTACCAAGCGCGAACTGAATGAGCAGTTCTTC
cdr3_aa: CASSTKRELNEQFF

v_call: TRBV6-1
j_call: TRBJ2-7
d_call: TRBD2
clone_size: many
cdr3_nt: TGTGCCAGCAGCCACGGGGGGATTGGATACGAGCAGTACTTC
cdr3_aa: CASSHGGIGYEQYF

v_call: TRBV12-3/TRBV12-4
j_call: TRBJ1-2
d_call: NA
clone_size: NA
cdr3_nt: TGTGCCAGCAGGGGCTCGGGGCCCGTATCTGACTACACCTTC
cdr3_aa: CASRGSGPVSDYTF

v_call: TRBV6-5
j_call: TRBJ1-1
d_call: NA
clone_size: many
cdr3_nt: TGTGCCAGCAGTTACGCGTCAGTGGCTTTCTTT
cdr3_aa: CASSYASVAFF

v_call: TRBV6-1
j_call: TRBJ2-1
d_call: TRBD2
clone_size: few
cdr3_nt: TGTGGGGCTAGCGGGGGGCCTACCTCCTACAATGAGCAGTTCTTC
cdr3_aa: CGASGGPTSYNEQFF

v_call: TRBV7-2
j_call: TRBJ2-3
d_call: NA
clone_size: few
cdr3_nt: TGTGCCAGCAGCCAAAGGCCCCTAGATGCAGATACGCAGTATTTT
cdr3_aa: CASSQRPLDADTQYF

v_call: TRBV7-9
j_call: TRBJ1-6
d_call: NA
clone_size: NA
cdr3_nt: TGTGCCAGCAGCTTAACGCGGAGGGACACGATGGATTCACCCCTCCACTTT
cdr3_aa: CASSLTRRDTMDSPLHF

v_call: TRBV6-1
j_call: TRBJ1-2
d_call: NA
clone_size: few
cdr3_nt: TGTGCCAGCAGCCGCGGCACTACTAACTATGGCTACACCTTC
cdr3_aa: CASSRGTTNYGYTF

v_call: TRBV30
j_call: TRBJ2-7
d_call: TRBD2
clone_size: NA
cdr3_nt: TGTGCCTGGAGTTCGTCCGGGGGGACCTACGAGCAGTACTTC
cdr3_aa: CAWSSSGGTYEQYF

v_call: TRBV7-2
j_call: TRBJ2-7
d_call: TRBD1
clone_size: few
cdr3_nt: TGTGCCAGCAGCCCAAGGTCGGGACAGGGCTGGCAGTACTTC
cdr3_aa: CASSPRSGQGWQYF

v_call: TRBV4-3
j_call: TRBJ1-2
d_call: TRBD1
clone_size: NA
cdr3_nt: TGCGCCAGCAGCCAAGCCGGGACAGGGAGGCATGGCTACACCTTC
cdr3_aa: CASSQAGTGRHGYTF

v_call: TRBV29-1
j_call: TRBJ2-1
d_call: TRBD1
clone_size: few
cdr3_nt: TGCAGCTTTCAGCAGAGGGGGCAGTTCGATGAGCAGTTCTTC
cdr3_aa: CSFQQRGQFDEQFF

v_call: TRBV7-9
j_call: TRBJ2-1
d_call: NA
clone_size: few
cdr3_nt: TGTGCCAGCAGCTATAATAAGGGACATCGCGGGGACAATGAGCAGTTCTTC
cdr3_aa: CASSYNKGHRGDNEQFF

v_call: TRBV7-9
j_call: TRBJ2-3
d_call: NA
clone_size: NA
cdr3_nt: TGTGCCAGCAGCTTAGCTAGCGGTGTGCGAACGCAGTATTTT
cdr3_aa: CASSLASGVRTQYF

v_call: TRBV5-1
j_call: TRBJ2-1
d_call: NA
clone_size: few
cdr3_nt: TGCGCCAGCAGCTTGGCCCAGGACTTAACCTACAATGAGCAGTTCTTC
cdr3_aa: CASSLAQDLTYNEQFF

v_call: TRBV20-1
j_call: TRBJ2-5
d_call: NA
clone_size: NA
cdr3_nt: TGCAGTGCCTTTAACTACGCCGAACGACAAGAGACCCAGTACTTC
cdr3_aa: CSAFNYAERQETQYF

v_call: TRBV18
j_call: TRBJ1-3
d_call: TRBD1
clone_size: few
cdr3_nt: TGTGCCAGCTCACAATGGGACAGCATCGGAAACACCATATATTTT
cdr3_aa: CASSQWDSIGNTIYF

v_call: TRBV20-1
j_call: TRBJ2-5
d_call: NA
clone_size: many
cdr3_nt: TGCAGTGCTAGAGTCTCGGGAACAGCTCAAGAGACCCAGTACTTC
cdr3_aa: CSARVSGTAQETQYF

v_call: TRBV12-3/TRBV12-4
j_call: TRBJ1-1
d_call: NA
clone_size: few
cdr3_nt: TGTGCCAGCGACCGGACAGATGAAGCTTTCTTT
cdr3_aa: CASDRTDEAFF

v_call: TRBV5-1
j_call: TRBJ2-5
d_call: TRBD1
clone_size: many
cdr3_nt: TGCGCCAGCAGCTCACCGGGACAGCAAGAGACCCAGTACTTC
cdr3_aa: CASSSPGQQETQYF

v_call: TRBV20-1
j_call: TRBJ2-1
d_call: NA
clone_size: NA
cdr3_nt: TGCAGTGCTAGACCTCCGGGTCTATACAATGAGCAGTTCTTC
cdr3_aa: CSARPPGLYNEQFF

v_call: TRBV12-3/TRBV12-4
j_call: TRBJ2-7
d_call: NA
clone_size: NA
cdr3_nt: TGTGCCAGCAGTTCAGGATACTACGAGCAGTACTTC
cdr3_aa: CASSSGYYEQYF

v_call: TRBV9
j_call: TRBJ1-5
d_call: NA
clone_size: few
cdr3_nt: TGTGCCAGCAGCGTAGGGCAGGACAATCAGCCCCAGCATTTT
cdr3_aa: CASSVGQDNQPQHF

v_call: TRBV4-3
j_call: TRBJ2-2
d_call: NA
clone_size: NA
cdr3_nt: TGCGCCAGCAGCCCGGTTACAGGGCACACCGGGGAGCTGTTTTTT
cdr3_aa: CASSPVTGHTGELFF

v_call: TRBV6-1
j_call: TRBJ1-4
d_call: NA
clone_size: NA
cdr3_nt: TGTGCCAGCAGTGAAACCACCGGGGGTGGTGAAAAACTGTTTTTT
cdr3_aa: CASSETTGGGEKLFF

v_call: TRBV30
j_call: TRBJ2-2
d_call: NA
clone_size: many
cdr3_nt: TGTGCCTGGAGTGCAGAAGGGGGTTTCCCGAACACCGGGGAGCTGTTTTTT
cdr3_aa: CAWSAEGGFPNTGELFF

v_call: TRBV6-5
j_call: TRBJ2-5
d_call: NA
clone_size: NA
cdr3_nt: TGTGCCAGCAGTTACTCGTCGACAGGACAAGAGACCCAGTACTTC
cdr3_aa: CASSYSSTGQETQYF

v_call: TRBV5-1
j_call: TRBJ1-5
d_call: NA
clone_size: few
cdr3_nt: TGCGCCAGCAGCTTGGCAGGATTTAGGGATCAGCCCCAGCATTTT
cdr3_aa: CASSLAGFRDQPQHF

v_call: TRBV27
j_call: TRBJ1-1
d_call: NA
clone_size: few
cdr3_nt: TGTGCCAGCAGTTTACTAGGGACGGCGAACACTGAAGCTTTCTTT
cdr3_aa: CASSLLGTANTEAFF

v_call: TRBV15
j_call: TRBJ2-7
d_call: TRBD1
clone_size: many
cdr3_nt: TGTGCCACCAGTTCCGGGACAGGGCCCGAGCAGTACTTC
cdr3_aa: CATSSGTGPEQYF

v_call: TRBV27
j_call: TRBJ2-5
d_call: NA
clone_size: few
cdr3_nt: TGTGCCAGCAAGAGCCGGGGGAAAGAGACCCAGTACTTC
cdr3_aa: CASKSRGKETQYF

v_call: TRBV12-3/TRBV12-4
j_call: TRBJ2-1
d_call: TRBD2
clone_size: NA
cdr3_nt: TGTGCCACCTCGGGACTAAGCTCCTACAATGAGCAGTTCTTC
cdr3_aa: CATSGLSSYNEQFF

v_call: TRBV5-1
j_call: TRBJ2-1
d_call: NA
clone_size: few
cdr3_nt: TGCGCCAGCAGCTTGATCGAACTCGACGAGCAGTTCTTC
cdr3_aa: CASSLIELDEQFF

v_call: TRBV5-1
j_call: TRBJ2-3
d_call: NA
clone_size: NA
cdr3_nt: TGCGCCAGCAGCTTCCTTTCGACAGGATCGACAGATACGCAGTATTTT
cdr3_aa: CASSFLSTGSTDTQYF

v_call: TRBV6-1
j_call: TRBJ2-3
d_call: TRBD1
clone_size: NA
cdr3_nt: TGTGCCAGCAGTCGCGGCACAGGGGTGGATACGCAGTATTTT
cdr3_aa: CASSRGTGVDTQYF

v_call: TRBV21-1
j_call: TRBJ2-3
d_call: NA
clone_size: few
cdr3_nt: TGTGCCAGCAGCAAATCCCGGGCGATAGATACGCAGTATTTT
cdr3_aa: CASSKSRAIDTQYF

v_call: TRBV29-1
j_call: TRBJ2-4
d_call: NA
clone_size: few
cdr3_nt: TGCAGCGTTGAAGCCTTAGGACGGAAGTACTTC
cdr3_aa: CSVEALGRKYF

v_call: TRBV7-2
j_call: TRBJ2-5
d_call: NA
clone_size: few
cdr3_nt: TGTGCCAGCGGATTTTCCGGACTTCTAGAGACCCAGTACTTC
cdr3_aa: CASGFSGLLETQYF

v_call: TRBV27
j_call: TRBJ1-5
d_call: NA
clone_size: NA
cdr3_nt: TGTGCCAGCACCCCGGACCCCAATCAGCCCCAGCATTTT
cdr3_aa: CASTPDPNQPQHF

v_call: TRBV5-4
j_call: TRBJ2-1
d_call: NA
clone_size: NA
cdr3_nt: TGTGCCAGCAGCGCCCTAGCGCCCAATGAGCAGTTCTTC
cdr3_aa: CASSALAPNEQFF

v_call: TRBV29-1
j_call: TRBJ1-6
d_call: NA
clone_size: NA
cdr3_nt: TGCAGCGCCTCCGAGGGGACAAATTCACCCCTCCACTTT
cdr3_aa: CSASEGTNSPLHF